This TCR beta chain was retrieved from a study of Ad26.COV2.S vaccination and SARS-CoV-2 variants. The study, taken as a whole, reports: Comparable non-spike TCR breadth was observed in vaccine and placebo recipients. Researchers cautioned that TCR breadth and depth analyses may have underestimated total T cell responses. Among vaccine recipients, spike-specific TCR breadth exceeded that of placebo recipients.

Data came from immunoSEQ multiplex PCR; TCRdb stores just in-frame clones and leaves some out. The sample records about 410,000 clones, 89% being singletons. The CDR3 has 17 amino acids. Noted treatment: roughly 18 received Ad26.COV2.S at low or high dose, single or two shots; about 5 received placebo; per-sample allocation not given. Specimen acquisition occurred on day 63 following the initial vaccine or placebo injection. An Ad26 vector expressing Wuhan-strain SARS-CoV-2 spike served as the vaccine. This clone was detected many times. Its specificity is not known. Sequencing used peripheral blood, obtained in a trial of Ad26.COV2.S vaccine versus placebo. The sequence was obtained from a person between 18 and 59 years old who received the Ad26.COV2.S COVID-19 vaccine or a placebo. This chain connects TRBV1 to TRBJ2-2; TRBD2 reflects the table's D call only, with no check against the DNA. TRBV1 is a recognized pseudogene. CDR3 region: CTSSQGLAGGNTGELFF. For the CDR3, the DNA is TGCACCAGCAGCCAAGGACTAGCGGGGGGGAACACCGGGGAGCTGTTTTTT.